The 26 T cell receptor beta chains in this list originate from one sample, sequenced in a study of T-cell memory formation after mild COVID-19. TCRdb passed the 5' RACE reads through MiXCR, listing each CDR3 protein once. The top ten hold about 21% of the sample, which has 190,000 or so distinct CDR3 sequences, 20% to 25% seen once. Material: PBMCs or a T cell subset sorted from them (not recorded which). These receptor sequences come from an adult woman who had mild COVID-19 (a few samples of this study predate the infection). Cell type and time point are not known.

V gene TRBV30 combines with J gene TRBJ2-3, with D possibly matching TRBD2 (6 bases). The germline V gene has CDR1 GTSNPN and CDR2 SVGIG (reference sequence). The CDR3 is 15 amino acids. V dropped 4 bases and J dropped 0 bases, with 14 bases sitting between them. The CDR3, as DNA: TGTGCCTGGACAGCGGGCACAACTAGCACAGATACGCAGTATTTT. This gives the protein CAWTAGTTSTDTQYF.

The chain is built from TRBV2 and TRBJ2-1; D gene unclear. Germline lookup yields CDR1 SNHLY and CDR2 FYNNEI. The CDR3 is made up of 11 amino acids. V shed 6 bases and J shed 8 bases, with 8 bases lying between them. The CDR3 bases are TGTGCCAGCAGGCCCCTTTATGAGCAGTTCTTC. Its translation: CASRPLYEQFF.

The chain uses TRBV12-3 or TRBV12-4 and TRBJ2-5; 7 bases are a match to TRBD1. The CDR3 is 13 residues long. V shed 6 bases and J 5 bases; nucleotides not matched to a gene: 6. Written as DNA, the CDR3 is TGTGCCAGCAGCCCCTCCAGGGGGGAGACCCAGTACTTC. Its protein is CASSPSRGETQYF.

This clonotype occurred a few times. The chain uses TRBV29-1 and TRBJ2-3; D might be TRBD2 (5 bases). Germline CDR1 is SQVTM and CDR2 is ANQGSEA. V was trimmed by 2 bases and J by 2 bases, leaving 14 bases between them. This CDR3 spans 15 amino acids. The CDR3 is CSVEREFFTTDTQYF. CDR3 bases: TGCAGCGTTGAAAGGGAGTTTTTTACCACAGATACGCAGTATTTT.

This clonotype appeared a few times. This chain connects TRBV9 to TRBJ2-5; D is possibly TRBD1 or TRBD2 (6 bases each). V gave up 4 bases and J gave up 2 bases, with 15 bases separating them. Germline loops: CDR1 SGDLS, CDR2 YYNGEE. There are 15 residues in the CDR3. Here the CDR3 reads CASSPHLGGQETQYF. CDR3 bases: TGTGCCAGCAGCCCCCACTTAGGGGGGCAAGAGACCCAGTACTTC.

This clonotype was observed a handful of times. The chain couples TRBV4-3 to TRBJ2-7; D remains unclear. Between the trimmed V and J ends, which lost 1 base and 3 bases, there was a span of 13 bases. The CDR3 loop spans 15 amino acids. CDR1 and CDR2 from the germline V gene are LGHNA and YSLEER. The CDR3 bases are TGCGCCAGCAGCCAAGGGGTCAGGCCTGACTACGAGCAGTACTTC. It translates to CASSQGVRPDYEQYF.

The V call is TRBV2, the J call TRBJ2-5; the D is unclear. Germline V gene lookup returns CDR1 SNHLY and CDR2 FYNNEI. The length of the CDR3 is 12 residues. V was cut by 0 bases and J by 7 bases, with 6 bases left in between. The CDR3 sequence: CASSEAPGTQYF. CDR3 bases: TGTGCCAGCAGTGAAGCGCCTGGGACCCAGTACTTC.

This clonotype was seen a handful of times. CDR3 sequence (DNA): TGTGCCAGCAGCCCCCTAAAGGTAGCGGGAGGTCATGAGCAGTTCTTC. Translated, it gives CASSPLKVAGGHEQFF. This chain uses TRBV7-3 with TRBJ2-1; 10 bases are a match to TRBD2. Germline-derived CDR1 and CDR2 are SGHTA and FQGTGA. The CDR3 length is 16 residues. The V segment lost 5 bases and the J segment 8 bases; nucleotides outside the gene matches: 12.

The rearrangement uses TRBV2 and TRBJ2-5, with 7 bases matching TRBD1. This CDR3 comprises 12 residues. Trimming removed 5 bases from V and 6 bases from J; junction bases left unmatched: 3. Germline V gene lookup returns CDR1 SNHLY and CDR2 FYNNEI. The CDR3 sequence: CASSSGGQTQYF. The CDR3 DNA reads as TGTGCCAGCAGTTCAGGGGGTCAGACCCAGTACTTC.

This clonotype turned up a few times. The chain carries TRBV10-2 and TRBJ2-7; 10 bases fit TRBD2. The CDR3 extends over 14 amino acids. Germline CDR1 is WSHSY and CDR2 is SAAADI. Germline trimming cut 6 bases from V and 0 bases from J; bases unmatched to any gene: 2. The CDR3 nucleotides read TGCGCCAGCAGAGGGACTAGCGTCTCCTACGAGCAGTACTTC. Encoded protein: CASRGTSVSYEQYF.

This chain joins TRBV6-4 and TRBJ2-2; 8 nucleotides agree with TRBD2. V lost 0 bases, J lost 7 bases, and 13 bases stayed unmatched. This CDR3 region has 18 residues. The germline gives CDR1 MRHNA, CDR2 SNTAGT. CDR3 amino acids: CASSDSGLALLGDGELFF. In DNA form, the CDR3 reads TGTGCCAGCAGTGACTCCGGACTAGCCCTCTTAGGGGACGGGGAGCTGTTTTTT.

The chain carries TRBV24-1 and TRBJ1-2; D gene unclear. Germline-derived CDR1 and CDR2 are KGHDR and SFDVKD. This CDR3 is 12 amino acids long. The V gene lost 2 bases and the J gene lost 9 bases, with 9 bases spanning the gap. The chain's CDR3 is CATSDSPLRYTF. In DNA, the CDR3 is TGTGCCACCAGTGATTCGCCCCTTCGCTACACCTTC.

J is TRBJ1-6 and V is TRBV6-5; D unclear. The germline V and J ends were trimmed by 0 bases and 0 bases, with 12 bases remaining between them. Germline loops: CDR1 MNHEY, CDR2 SVGAGI. CDR3 length: 18 amino acids. The CDR3 sequence is CASSYSSSANSYNSPLHF. The CDR3 nucleotides are TGTGCCAGCAGTTACTCGTCTTCGGCCAACTCCTATAATTCACCCCTCCACTTT.

The V and J genes are TRBV5-6 and TRBJ1-6, with D perhaps matching TRBD1 (5 bases). Trimming removed 2 bases from V and 11 bases from J, with 17 bases in between. The CDR3 spans 15 residues. Germline values: CDR1 SGHDT, CDR2 YYEEEE. CDR3 loop: CASSFSGQVGPPLHF. The CDR3, as DNA: TGTGCCAGCAGCTTTTCGGGGCAGGTCGGGCCACCCCTCCACTTT.

This clonotype was seen only a few times. This sequence joins TRBV5-1 and TRBJ1-1, with D perhaps TRBD1 (5 bases). V dropped 4 bases and J dropped 5 bases, with 18 bases sitting between them. Germline CDR1 and CDR2: SGHRS and YFSETQ. This CDR3 has 15 residues. CDR3 nucleotides: TGCGCCAGCAGCAACAACAGGCAAACGTGGACTGAAGCTTTCTTT. Its translation: CASSNNRQTWTEAFF.

The rearrangement joins TRBV29-1 to TRBJ2-1; no clear D. The CDR3 totals 12 residues. Germline V lookup: CDR1 SQVTM, CDR2 ANQGSEA. The CDR3 loop is CVGWTAWNEQFF. In nucleotides, the CDR3 is TGCGTCGGGTGGACCGCGTGGAATGAGCAGTTCTTC.

This rearrangement joins TRBV3-1 to TRBJ2-1; D remains unclear. This CDR3 spans 15 amino acids. V gave up 0 bases and J gave up 0 bases, with 6 bases separating them. Germline V gives CDR1 LGHDT, CDR2 YNNKEL (reference sequence). Written as DNA, the CDR3 is TGTGCCAGCAGCCAAGATAGATACTCCTACAATGAGCAGTTCTTC. Translation gives CASSQDRYSYNEQFF.

This clonotype was picked up a small number of times. The V and J genes are TRBV4-3 and TRBJ2-3; tentative D call: TRBD2 (5 bases). This CDR3 contains 15 residues. V dropped 1 base and J dropped 2 bases, with 10 bases sitting between them. The germline V gene encodes CDR1 LGHNA and CDR2 YSLEER. The CDR3 nucleotides are TGCGCCAGCAGCCAAGTCGGGGAATTCACAGATACGCAGTATTTT. Protein sequence: CASSQVGEFTDTQYF.

The rearrangement links TRBV3-1 to TRBJ2-7, with 9 bases aligning to TRBD2. The ends lost 0 bases at V and 3 bases at J; junction bases unmatched: 6. The CDR3 spans 16 residues. Looked up from germline, CDR1 is LGHDT and CDR2 is YNNKEL (reference sequence). CDR3 region: CASSQDVAGVNYEQYF. CDR3 nucleotides: TGTGCCAGCAGCCAAGATGTAGCGGGGGTGAACTACGAGCAGTACTTC.

The chain has TRBV4-2 and TRBJ2-3, with D hard to call. V lost 3 bases and J lost 8, with 6 bases in between. The CDR3 spans 11 residues. Germline CDR1 LGHNA, CDR2 YNFKEQ. DNA of the CDR3: TGTGCCAGCAGCCACCCCGGTACGCAGTATTTT. This encodes CASSHPGTQYF.

In its sample, this clonotype was seen many times. The J gene is TRBJ1-1, the V gene TRBV12-3 or TRBV12-4, with D maybe TRBD1 (5 bases). CDR3 length: 12 residues. The V and J ends lost 8 bases and 0 bases respectively, with 7 bases between them. CDR3 DNA: TGTGCCAGCTCAGGGCTGAACACTGAAGCTTTCTTT. It is translated as CASSGLNTEAFF.

This clonotype occurred a few times. The chain links TRBV5-1 to TRBJ2-7; D is unclear. The germline gives CDR1 SGHRS, CDR2 YFSETQ. The length of the CDR3 is 16 residues. The V end was cut by 3 bases, the J end by 5 bases, with 21 bases between. The CDR3 spells CASSSSEDLGRHEQYF. CDR3 sequence (DNA): TGCGCCAGCAGCTCGTCCGAGGACCTCGGGCGGCACGAGCAGTACTTC.

This chain links TRBV11-3 with TRBJ1-6; TRBD1 matches 10 bases. Per germline, CDR1 SGHNT and CDR2 YENEEA. The length of the CDR3 is 18 residues. Unmatched junction bases numbered 10, after V lost 6 bases and J lost 2 bases. In nucleotides, the CDR3 is TGTGCCAGCAGACACCGACAGGGGGCTGAGCCCTATAATTCACCCCTCCACTTT. The encoded protein is CASRHRQGAEPYNSPLHF.

This clonotype showed up just a few times. The V gene is TRBV5-1, the J gene TRBJ2-7; 8 bases fit TRBD2. The germline V gene has CDR1 SGHRS and CDR2 YFSETQ. The CDR3 is made up of 14 amino acids. After removal of 4 bases from V and 2 bases from J, the junction contained 5 bases not matched to a gene. CDR3 amino acids: CASSLGSGTYEQYF. CDR3 sequence (DNA): TGCGCCAGCAGCCTTGGTAGCGGGACCTACGAGCAGTACTTC.

This sequence joins TRBV25-1 and TRBJ2-7; the D gene is possibly TRBD1 (6 bases). The V end was cut by 3 bases, the J end by 3 bases, with 15 bases between. Germline loops: CDR1 MGHDK, CDR2 SYGVNS. The CDR3 runs to 15 residues. CDR3 sequence: CASSDGTGPGYEQYF. DNA of the CDR3: TGTGCCAGCAGTGACGGAACAGGGCCTGGCTACGAGCAGTACTTC.

The CDR3 protein is CASSQDYGTDNQPQHF. In DNA, the CDR3 is TGCGCCAGCAGCCAAGATTACGGGACAGACAATCAGCCCCAGCATTTT. The V call is TRBV4-1, the J call TRBJ1-5; the match to TRBD1 covers 7 bases. V gave up 0 bases and J gave up 3 bases; unmatched junction bases: 5. Germline assignment: CDR1 MGHRA and CDR2 YSYEKL. The CDR3 totals 16 residues.